The rows below give T cell receptor beta chains drawn from one sample of a study of control samples from healthy donors and cancer patients. TCRdb keeps only in-frame clones here, not all; method: immunoSEQ multiplex PCR. The data show 250,000 to 300,000 clones, with over 75% seen just once and about an eighth held by the top ten. Material: PBMCs. The origin of the receptors is a woman in her sixties with lung cancer. Each CDR3 is given with its conserved first and last residue. The D gene is left open where the match is weak. The size field is filled for only some rows; it gives once, few, many or a size class.

V: TRBV19
J: TRBJ1-2
D: TRBD1
size: -
CDR3: CASRRQGRNYGYTF
DNA: TGTGCCAGTAGGAGACAGGGCAGGAACTATGGCTACACCTTC

V: TRBV4-2
J: TRBJ2-5
D: TRBD1
size: few
CDR3: CASSRGTVGRETQYF
DNA: TGTGCCAGCAGCCGGGGGACAGTTGGCCGGGAGACCCAGTACTTC

V: TRBV6-1
J: TRBJ1-2
D: -
size: -
CDR3: CASSENKDIDGYTF
DNA: TGTGCCAGCAGTGAAAATAAGGACATCGATGGCTACACCTTC

V: TRBV7-8
J: TRBJ2-2
D: -
size: -
CDR3: CASTLFGRSNTGELFF
DNA: TGTGCCAGCACCCTATTCGGCAGGTCGAACACCGGGGAGCTGTTTTTT

V: TRBV19
J: TRBJ2-5
D: TRBD1
size: -
CDR3: CASTGTDQETQYF
DNA: TGTGCCAGCACAGGGACAGACCAAGAGACCCAGTACTTC

V: TRBV10-2
J: TRBJ2-1
D: -
size: -
CDR3: CASSESKLIGGNNEQFF
DNA: TGCGCCAGCAGTGAGTCGAAATTGATAGGAGGGAACAATGAGCAGTTCTTC

V: TRBV5-1
J: TRBJ2-1
D: -
size: -
CDR3: CASSLGQIDNEQFF
DNA: TGCGCCAGCAGCTTGGGACAGATCGACAATGAGCAGTTCTTC

V: TRBV18
J: TRBJ1-5
D: TRBD1
size: -
CDR3: CASSLGQGNQPQHF
DNA: TGTGCCAGCTCACTGGGACAGGGAAATCAGCCCCAGCATTTT

V: TRBV7-9
J: TRBJ2-6
D: -
size: -
CDR3: CASSRTGANVLTF
DNA: TGTGCCAGCAGCCGAACTGGGGCCAACGTCCTGACTTTC

V: TRBV12-3/TRBV12-4
J: TRBJ2-7
D: -
size: -
CDR3: CASSNSGENEQYF
DNA: TGTGCCAGCAGTAACTCAGGGGAGAACGAGCAGTACTTC

V: TRBV15
J: TRBJ2-5
D: TRBD2
size: -
CDR3: CATSSGGAPRETQYF
DNA: TGTGCCACCAGCAGCGGGGGGGCGCCAAGAGAGACCCAGTACTTC

V: TRBV6-5
J: TRBJ1-1
D: TRBD1
size: few
CDR3: CASSLRTGNTEAFF
DNA: TGTGCCAGCAGTCTTAGGACAGGGAACACTGAAGCTTTCTTT

V: TRBV11-1
J: TRBJ2-5
D: TRBD1
size: -
CDR3: CASSSLEGAQRRYF
DNA: TGTGCCAGCAGCTCCCTCGAGGGGGCGCAACGTCGGTACTTC

V: TRBV6-1
J: TRBJ2-3
D: -
size: -
CDR3: CASSEGRGAGTDTQYF
DNA: TGTGCCAGCAGTGAAGGTCGGGGGGCCGGCACAGATACGCAGTATTTT

V: TRBV5-5
J: TRBJ1-5
D: -
size: -
CDR3: CASSFEGNQPQHF
DNA: TGTGCCAGCAGCTTTGAGGGCAATCAGCCCCAGCATTTT

V: TRBV9
J: TRBJ2-7
D: TRBD2
size: -
CDR3: CASSVGGGVQYF
DNA: TGTGCCAGCAGCGTCGGCGGGGGGGTGCAGTACTTC